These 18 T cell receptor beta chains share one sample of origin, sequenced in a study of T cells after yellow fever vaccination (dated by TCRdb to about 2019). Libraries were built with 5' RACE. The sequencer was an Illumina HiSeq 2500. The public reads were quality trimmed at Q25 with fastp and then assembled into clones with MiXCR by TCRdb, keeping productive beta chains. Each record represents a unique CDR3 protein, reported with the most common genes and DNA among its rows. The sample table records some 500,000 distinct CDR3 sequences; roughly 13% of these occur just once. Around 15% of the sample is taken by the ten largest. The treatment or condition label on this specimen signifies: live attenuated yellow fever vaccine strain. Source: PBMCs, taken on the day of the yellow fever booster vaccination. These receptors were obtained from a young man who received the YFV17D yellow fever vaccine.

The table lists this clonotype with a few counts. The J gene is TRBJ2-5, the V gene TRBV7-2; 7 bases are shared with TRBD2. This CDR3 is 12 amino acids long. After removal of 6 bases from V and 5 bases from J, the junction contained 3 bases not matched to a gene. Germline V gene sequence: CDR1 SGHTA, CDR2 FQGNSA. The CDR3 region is CASRGEGETQYF. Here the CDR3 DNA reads TGTGCCAGCAGAGGGGAGGGGGAGACCCAGTACTTC.

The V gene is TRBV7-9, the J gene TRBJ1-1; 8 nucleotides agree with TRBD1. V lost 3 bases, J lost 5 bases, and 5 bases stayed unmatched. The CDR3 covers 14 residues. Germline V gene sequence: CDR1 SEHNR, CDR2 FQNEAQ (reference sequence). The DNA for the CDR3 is TGTGCCAGCAGCTTGACAGGGGAAATGACTGAAGCTTTCTTT. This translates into CASSLTGEMTEAFF.

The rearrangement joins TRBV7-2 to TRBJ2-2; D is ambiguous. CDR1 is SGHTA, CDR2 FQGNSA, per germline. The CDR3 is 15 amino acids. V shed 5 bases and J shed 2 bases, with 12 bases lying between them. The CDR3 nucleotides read TGTGCCAGCAGCCCTGGGCTCGGAAACACCGGGGAGCTGTTTTTT. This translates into CASSPGLGNTGELFF.

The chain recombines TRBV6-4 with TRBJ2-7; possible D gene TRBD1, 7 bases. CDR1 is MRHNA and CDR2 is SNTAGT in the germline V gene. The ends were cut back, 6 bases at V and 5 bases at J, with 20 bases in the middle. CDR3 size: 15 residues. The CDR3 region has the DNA TGTGCCAGCAGCCCCACGGCAGGGGGGATTAACGAGCAGTACTTC. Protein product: CASSPTAGGINEQYF.

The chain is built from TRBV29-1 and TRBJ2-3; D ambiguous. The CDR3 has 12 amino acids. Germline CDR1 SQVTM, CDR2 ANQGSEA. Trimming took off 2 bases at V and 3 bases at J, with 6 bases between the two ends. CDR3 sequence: CSVEIRTDTQYF. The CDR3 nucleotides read TGCAGCGTTGAAATCCGGACAGATACGCAGTATTTT.

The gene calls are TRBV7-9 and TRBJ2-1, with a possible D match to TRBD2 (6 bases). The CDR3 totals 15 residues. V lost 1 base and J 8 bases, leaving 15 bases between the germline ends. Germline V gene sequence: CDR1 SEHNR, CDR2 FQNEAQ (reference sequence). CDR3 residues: CASSLDSGGIDEQFF. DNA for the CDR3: TGTGCCAGCAGCTTAGACTCCGGGGGAATCGATGAGCAGTTCTTC.

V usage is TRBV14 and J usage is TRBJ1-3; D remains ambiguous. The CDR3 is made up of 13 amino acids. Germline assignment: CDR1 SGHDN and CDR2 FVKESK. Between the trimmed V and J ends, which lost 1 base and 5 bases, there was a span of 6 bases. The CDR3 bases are TGTGCCAGCAGCCAAGTAGGCAGAAACACCATATATTTT. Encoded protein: CASSQVGRNTIYF.

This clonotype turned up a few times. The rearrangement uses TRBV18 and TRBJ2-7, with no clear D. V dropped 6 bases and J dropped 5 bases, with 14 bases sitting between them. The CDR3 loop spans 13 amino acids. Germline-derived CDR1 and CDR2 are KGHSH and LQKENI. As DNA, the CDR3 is TGTGCCAGCTCCCATCCTAATGGGGACGAGCAGTACTTC. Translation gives CASSHPNGDEQYF. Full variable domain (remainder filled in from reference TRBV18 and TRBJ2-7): NAGVMQNPRHLVRRRGQEARLRCSPMKGHSHVYWYRQLPEEGLKFMVYLQKENIIDESGMPKERFSAEFPKEGPSILRIQQVVRGDSAAYFCASSHPNGDEQYFGPGTRLTVT.

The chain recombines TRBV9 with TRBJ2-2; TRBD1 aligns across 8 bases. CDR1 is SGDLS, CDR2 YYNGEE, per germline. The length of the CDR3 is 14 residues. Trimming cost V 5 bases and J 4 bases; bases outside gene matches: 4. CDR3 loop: CASRGDRSTGELFF. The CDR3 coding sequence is TGTGCCAGCAGGGGGGACAGGAGCACCGGGGAGCTGTTTTTT.

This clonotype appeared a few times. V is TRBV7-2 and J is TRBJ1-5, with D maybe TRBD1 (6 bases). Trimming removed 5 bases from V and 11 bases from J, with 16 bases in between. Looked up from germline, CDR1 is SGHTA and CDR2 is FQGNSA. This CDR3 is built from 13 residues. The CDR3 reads CASSPGVTGTQHF. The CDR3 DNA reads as TGTGCCAGCAGCCCAGGGGTAACCGGGACCCAGCATTTT.

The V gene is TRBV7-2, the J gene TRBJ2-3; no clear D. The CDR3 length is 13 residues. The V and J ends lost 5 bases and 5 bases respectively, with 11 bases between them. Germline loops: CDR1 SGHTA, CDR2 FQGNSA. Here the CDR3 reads CASSRNQKDTQYF. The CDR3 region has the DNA TGTGCCAGCAGCCGAAATCAGAAAGATACGCAGTATTTT.

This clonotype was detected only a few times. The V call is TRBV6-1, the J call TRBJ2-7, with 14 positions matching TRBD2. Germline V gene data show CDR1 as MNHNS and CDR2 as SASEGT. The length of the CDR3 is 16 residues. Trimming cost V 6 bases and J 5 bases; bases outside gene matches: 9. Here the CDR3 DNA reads TGTGCCAGCAGCCTCGGTGGGACTAGCGGGAGCAACGAGCAGTACTTC. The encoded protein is CASSLGGTSGSNEQYF.

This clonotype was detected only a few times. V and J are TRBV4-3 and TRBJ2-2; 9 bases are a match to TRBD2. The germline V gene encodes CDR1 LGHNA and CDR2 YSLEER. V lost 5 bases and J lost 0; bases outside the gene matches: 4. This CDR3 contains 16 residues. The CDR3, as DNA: TGCGCCAGCAGCTCCCCTAGCGGGGCGAACACCGGGGAGCTGTTTTTT. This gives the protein CASSSPSGANTGELFF.

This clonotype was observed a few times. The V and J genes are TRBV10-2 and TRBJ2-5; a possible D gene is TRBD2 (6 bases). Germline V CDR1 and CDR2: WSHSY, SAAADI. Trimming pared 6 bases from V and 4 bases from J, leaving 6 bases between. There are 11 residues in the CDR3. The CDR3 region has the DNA TGCGCCAGCAGGGAGGGAGAGACCCAGTACTTC. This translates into CASREGETQYF.

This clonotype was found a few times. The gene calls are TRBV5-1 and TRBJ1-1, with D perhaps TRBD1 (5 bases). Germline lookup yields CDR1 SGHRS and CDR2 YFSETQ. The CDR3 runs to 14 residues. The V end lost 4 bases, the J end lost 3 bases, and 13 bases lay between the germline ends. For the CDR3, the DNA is TGCGCCAGCAGCCTTGGGTCAGGGCACACTGAAGCTTTCTTT. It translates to CASSLGSGHTEAFF.

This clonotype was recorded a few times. The CDR3 sequence: CSAFKGQGARTEAFF. The CDR3 region has the DNA TGCAGCGCTTTTAAAGGACAGGGGGCCAGGACTGAAGCTTTCTTT. The genes are TRBV29-1 and TRBJ1-1, with 11 bases that match TRBD1. This CDR3 spans 15 amino acids. The germline CDR1 and CDR2 sequences are SQVTM and ANQGSEA. Losses at the gene ends were 7 bases for V and 5 bases for J; bases not matched to a gene: 12.

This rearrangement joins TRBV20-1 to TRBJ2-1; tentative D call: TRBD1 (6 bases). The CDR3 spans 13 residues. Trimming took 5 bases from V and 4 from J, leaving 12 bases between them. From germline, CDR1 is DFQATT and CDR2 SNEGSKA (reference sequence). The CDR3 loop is CSAPGDRYNEQFF. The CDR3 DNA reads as TGCAGTGCTCCCGGCGACAGGTACAATGAGCAGTTCTTC.

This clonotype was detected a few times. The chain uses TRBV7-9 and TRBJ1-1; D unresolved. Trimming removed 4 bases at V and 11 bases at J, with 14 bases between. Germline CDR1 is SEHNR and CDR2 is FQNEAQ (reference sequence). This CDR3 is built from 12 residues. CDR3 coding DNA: TGTGCCAGCAGCTACGGTGCAGGCGGGGCTTTCTTT. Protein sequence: CASSYGAGGAFF. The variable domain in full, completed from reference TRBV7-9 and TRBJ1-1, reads DTGVSQNPRHKITKRGQNVTFRCDPISEHNRLYWYRQTLGQGPEFLTYFQNEAQLEKSRLLSDRFSAERPKGSFSTLEIQRTEQGDSAMYLCASSYGAGGAFFGQGTRLTVV.